Presented here are 2 T cell receptor beta chains from one specimen sequenced in a study of blood T cell repertoires in COVID-19. This table comes from immunoSEQ multiplex PCR, and its TCRdb copy is limited to in-frame clones, with some not included. This sample has roughly 340,000 clones; about 88% occur once, and the top ten carry around 7.9%. The sequencing sample was made of peripheral blood. All receptors come from a woman aged 70-85 years with COVID-19, enrolled during active disease.

This chain joins TRBV19 and TRBJ1-6, with 8 positions matching TRBD1. CDR3 length: 17 residues. The J segment lost 1 base and the V segment lost 8 bases, leaving 10 bases of the junction unmatched. The germline CDR1 and CDR2 sequences are LNHDA and SQIVND (reference sequence). CDR3 in amino acids: CASRLGQGKSYNSPLHF. Here the CDR3 DNA reads TGTGCCAGTCGCCTCGGACAGGGTAAGTCCTATAATTCACCCCTCCACTTT.

This clone was observed a few times. The CDR3 protein is CASRRGTEAFF. The CDR3, as DNA: TGTGCCAGCAGGCGGGGTACTGAAGCTTTCTTT. The chain links TRBV2 to TRBJ1-1; D is uncertain. The CDR3 is made up of 11 amino acids. Between the trimmed V and J ends, which lost 6 bases and 5 bases, there was a span of 7 bases. Per the germline V gene, CDR1 is SNHLY and CDR2 is FYNNEI.